This passage covers 24 T cell receptor beta chains from one sample sequenced in a study of early T cells in non-severe SARS-CoV-2 infection. TCRdb reprocessed the 5' RACE reads via MiXCR and lists one record per CDR3 protein. The table lists tens of thousands of distinct CDR3 sequences, 5.8% of them singletons, with less than 6.5% in the top ten. Sequencing input: whole blood. The receptors shown here come from an adult who was a healthcare worker with PCR-confirmed SARS-CoV-2 infection or an uninfected control (not recorded which).

The V and J genes are TRBV13 and TRBJ2-1; 10 nucleotides agree with TRBD2. Germline loops: CDR1 PRHDT, CDR2 FYEKMQ (reference sequence). The junction had 7 bases not matched to a gene; V was cut back by 0 bases and J by 8 bases. The CDR3 is 16 amino acids. CDR3 sequence: CASSLGLAGTEDEQFF. The CDR3, as DNA: TGTGCCAGCAGCTTAGGACTAGCGGGGACCGAGGATGAGCAGTTCTTC. Filled out from reference TRBV13 and TRBJ2-1, the complete variable domain reads AAGVIQSPRHLIKEKRETATLKCYPIPRHDTVYWYQQGPGQDPQFLISFYEKMQSDKGSIPDRFSAQQFSDYHSELNMSSLELGDSALYFCASSLGLAGTEDEQFFGPGTRLTVL.

This clonotype has at least ten counts. The V call is TRBV20-1, the J call TRBJ2-7; tentatively, D is TRBD2 (6 bases). The CDR3 consists of 13 residues. Trimming removed 1 base at V and 4 bases at J, with 11 bases between. Germline V CDR1 and CDR2: DFQATT, SNEGSKA (reference sequence). CDR3 amino acids: CSARGGEEYEQYF. CDR3 bases: TGCAGTGCTAGAGGAGGGGAGGAGTACGAGCAGTACTTC.

This clonotype was seen repeatedly, ten times or more. V gene TRBV5-1 combines with J gene TRBJ2-5; the match to TRBD2 covers 7 bases. Germline CDR1 and CDR2: SGHRS and YFSETQ. The CDR3 length is 17 residues. After removal of 4 bases from V and 3 bases from J, the junction contained 15 bases not matched to a gene. CDR3 protein: CASSRLKREALKETQYF. The CDR3 DNA reads TGCGCCAGCAGCAGACTAAAACGGGAGGCCCTTAAAGAGACCCAGTACTTC.

This clonotype was detected ten times or more. The chain joins TRBV3-1 to TRBJ2-3; TRBD2 agrees at 13 bases. J gave up 4 bases and V 4 bases, and 5 bases lay outside the gene matches. CDR1 and CDR2 (germline): LGHDT, YNNKEL (reference sequence). The CDR3 runs to 16 residues. The CDR3: CASSLQTSGRPDTQYF. The CDR3 region has the DNA TGTGCCAGCAGCCTACAGACTAGCGGGAGGCCAGATACGCAGTATTTT.

J is TRBJ1-5 and V is TRBV6-6; TRBD1 is a possible D gene (5 bases). The CDR3 consists of 15 residues. V was pared by 4 bases and J by 3 bases, with 13 bases between. Germline V gene lookup returns CDR1 MNHNY and CDR2 SVGAGI (reference sequence). Written as DNA, the CDR3 is TGTGCCAGCAGTTCCTCCGGGACGGACAATCAGCCCCAGCATTTT. This gives the protein CASSSSGTDNQPQHF.

This clonotype came up many times. The chain employs TRBV10-3 and TRBJ2-2, with 12 bases aligning to TRBD2. With 6 bases clipped from V and 4 bases from J, the junction kept 9 bases outside the gene matches. This CDR3 contains 17 residues. Germline assignment: CDR1 ENHRY and CDR2 SYGVKD. The CDR3 is CAIRDPGLAGSTGELFF. The CDR3 coding sequence is TGTGCCATCAGGGACCCTGGACTAGCGGGGTCCACCGGGGAGCTGTTTTTT.

This clonotype was detected many times. This rearrangement joins TRBV14 to TRBJ2-7; possibly TRBD1 for D (5 bases). Trimming stripped 0 bases from V and 6 bases from J, with 12 bases between. Germline V CDR1 and CDR2: SGHDN, FVKESK. The CDR3 runs 14 residues. Written as DNA, the CDR3 is TGTGCCAGCAGCCAAGAGTGGCAGGGCGGCGAGCAGTACTTC. Translating it yields CASSQEWQGGEQYF. The variable domain in full, with the rest retrieved from reference TRBV14 and TRBJ2-7, is EAGVTQFPSHSVIEKGQTVTLRCDPISGHDNLYWYRRVMGKEIKFLLHFVKESKQDESGMPNNRFLAERTGGTYSTLKVQPAELEDSGVYFCASSQEWQGGEQYFGPGTRLTVT.

Many counts were recorded for this clonotype. V and J are TRBV7-3 and TRBJ2-3; D is possibly TRBD2 (5 bases). The CDR3 contains 15 residues. Deletions cut 4 bases from V and 6 bases from J, with 17 bases between. Per germline, CDR1 SGHTA and CDR2 FQGTGA. CDR3 region: CASSSSGSPQDTQYF. CDR3 bases: TGTGCCAGCAGCTCTTCGGGGAGCCCTCAGGATACGCAGTATTTT.

This clonotype is medium-sized. The genes are TRBV30 and TRBJ1-2, with 8 bases aligning to TRBD1. Unmatched junction bases numbered 16, after V lost 0 bases and J lost 7 bases. The CDR3 has 17 amino acids. The V gene's germline CDR1 is GTSNPN and CDR2 SVGIG (reference sequence). DNA of the CDR3: TGTGCCTGGAGTGTTCGTCAGGGGGCGAAAGTTCGGCGTGGCTACACCTTC. This encodes CAWSVRQGAKVRRGYTF.

The chain links TRBV7-6 to TRBJ2-2; D call uncertain. Germline V CDR1 and CDR2: SGHVS, FNYEAQ. This CDR3 contains 13 residues. Between the trimmed V and J ends, which lost 4 bases and 5 bases, there was a span of 8 bases. CDR3 nucleotide sequence: TGTGCCAGCAGCTGGGGTCGTACCGGGGAGCTGTTTTTT. Its protein product is CASSWGRTGELFF. The full variable domain, with the rest looked up from reference TRBV7-6 and TRBJ2-2, is GAGVSQSPRYKVTKRGQDVALRCDPISGHVSLYWYRQALGQGPEFLTYFNYEAQQDKSGLPNDRFSAERPEGSISTLTIQRTEQRDSAMYRCASSWGRTGELFFGEGSRLTVL.

This clonotype was recorded many times. This rearrangement joins TRBV6-1 to TRBJ1-5; 7 positions match TRBD1. With V trimmed by 7 bases and J by 3 bases, 9 bases remained unmatched. The CDR3 length is 15 residues. CDR1 and CDR2 from the germline V gene are MNHNS and SASEGT. The CDR3, as DNA: TGTGCCAGCACTTGGACAGGCCTGTTCAATCAGCCCCAGCATTTT. Its protein is CASTWTGLFNQPQHF.

This clonotype has at least ten counts. The chain is built from TRBV6-6 and TRBJ1-5; tentatively, D is TRBD1 (6 bases). V gave up 7 bases and J gave up 6 bases, with 10 bases separating them. From germline, CDR1 is MNHNY and CDR2 SVGAGI (reference sequence). The length of the CDR3 is 12 residues. For the CDR3, the DNA is TGTGCCAGCAATGGGGGGCTTCAGCCCCAGCATTTT. This gives the protein CASNGGLQPQHF.

This clonotype is judged medium-sized. The rearrangement uses TRBV9 and TRBJ2-2; D is undetermined. This CDR3 comprises 13 residues. Germline V gene lookup returns CDR1 SGDLS and CDR2 YYNGEE. Trimming cost V 6 bases and J 5 bases, with 11 bases left between them. This CDR3 is CASTWSETGELFF. DNA for the CDR3: TGTGCCAGCACCTGGTCGGAGACCGGGGAGCTGTTTTTT.

The chain uses TRBV20-1 and TRBJ1-1; 9 positions agree with TRBD1. The CDR3 loop spans 14 amino acids. Trimming at V came to 5 bases and at J to 1 base, leaving 5 bases not matched to a gene. Germline assignment: CDR1 DFQATT and CDR2 SNEGSKA (reference sequence). As DNA, the CDR3 is TGCAGTGCTGCAAGGGGACAGGGGAACACTGAAGCTTTCTTT. It encodes CSAARGQGNTEAFF.

This clonotype was picked up many times. The chain joins TRBV5-1 to TRBJ1-6, with 7 bases identical to TRBD1. This CDR3 is 15 amino acids long. The ends lost 2 bases at V and 7 bases at J; junction bases unmatched: 6. Germline values: CDR1 SGHRS, CDR2 YFSETQ. The CDR3 protein is CASSFTGARNSPLHF. CDR3 in DNA: TGCGCCAGCAGCTTTACAGGGGCCCGGAATTCACCCCTCCACTTT.

As for this clonotype: A much larger clone is a single base away; this may be a read error. The chain employs TRBV7-9 and TRBJ2-7, with D perhaps TRBD2 (5 bases). Germline V gives CDR1 SEHNR, CDR2 FQNEAQ (reference sequence). The CDR3 totals 13 residues. V was pared by 4 bases and J by 6 bases, with 13 bases between. In DNA, the CDR3 is TGTGCCAGCAGCTCGGAGGACTGTTCCGAGCAGTACTTC. This codes for CASSSEDCSEQYF.

Many counts were recorded for this clonotype. The chain uses TRBV29-1 and TRBJ1-2; 7 bases agree with TRBD1. Germline V gene sequence: CDR1 SQVTM, CDR2 ANQGSEA. With V trimmed by 0 bases and J by 3 bases, 10 bases remained unmatched. This CDR3 has 16 amino acids. The CDR3 bases are TGCAGCGTTGAAGAAGGGGCAGGGGGGCCGGACTATGGCTACACCTTC. Its translation: CSVEEGAGGPDYGYTF.

J is TRBJ1-1 and V is TRBV7-9; D remains unclear. Germline assignment: CDR1 SEHNR and CDR2 FQNEAQ (reference sequence). The V gene lost 3 bases and the J gene lost 6 bases, with 5 bases spanning the gap. This CDR3 contains 11 residues. The CDR3 loop reads CASSFSPEAFF. DNA of the CDR3: TGTGCCAGCAGCTTTTCTCCTGAAGCTTTCTTT.

This clonotype was recorded at least ten times. The chain joins TRBV7-3 to TRBJ2-1, with 14 bases matching TRBD2. The CDR3 runs 15 residues. Germline V gene data show CDR1 as SGHTA and CDR2 as FQGTGA. J was trimmed by 10 bases and V by 2 bases; bases with no gene match: 4. CDR3: CASSLGTSGSNEQFF. In nucleotides, the CDR3 is TGTGCCAGCAGCTTAGGGACTAGCGGGAGTAACGAGCAGTTCTTC.

The V and J genes are TRBV4-2 and TRBJ2-5; tentatively, D is TRBD2 (5 bases). CDR1 LGHNA and CDR2 YNFKEQ come from the germline V gene. This CDR3 is 17 amino acids long. Trimming removed 0 bases at V and 0 bases at J, with 14 bases between. The chain's CDR3 is CASSQERAGLYQETQYF. The CDR3 region has the DNA TGTGCCAGCAGCCAAGAACGCGCGGGCCTGTACCAAGAGACCCAGTACTTC.

The rearrangement links TRBV6-5 to TRBJ2-3; D gene uncertain. The CDR3 has 16 residues. V was shortened by 1 base and J by 0 bases, with 11 bases between the two germline ends. The V gene's germline CDR1 is MNHEY and CDR2 SVGAGI. CDR3 nucleotide sequence: TGTGCCAGCAGTTACTTCTCCTCCTCTAGCACAGATACGCAGTATTTT. Translating gives CASSYFSSSSTDTQYF.

This clonotype was counted many times. The genes are TRBV5-1 and TRBJ1-5; no firm D call. Germline CDR1 and CDR2: SGHRS and YFSETQ. V was clipped by 0 bases and J by 3 bases, with 7 bases between them. The CDR3 runs to 14 residues. In DNA, the CDR3 is TGCGCCAGCAGCTTGGCTGGGGACAATCAGCCCCAGCATTTT. The encoded protein is CASSLAGDNQPQHF.

The chain carries TRBV4-3 and TRBJ1-1; D call uncertain. CDR3 size: 13 residues. Germline CDR1 reads LGHNA; CDR2 reads YSLEER. Trimming removed 3 bases from V and 1 base from J, with 6 bases in between. The CDR3, as DNA: TGCGCCAGCAGCCAGTTTAAGAACACTGAAGCTTTCTTT. As protein: CASSQFKNTEAFF.

This clonotype has a count of ten or more. The rearrangement links TRBV7-9 to TRBJ2-1; no definite D call. CDR1 is SEHNR and CDR2 is FQNEAQ in the germline V gene (reference sequence). The CDR3 totals 11 residues. Trimming pared 4 bases from V and 10 bases from J, leaving 8 bases between. The CDR3, as DNA: TGTGCCAGCAGCTCAGAGAGCGAGCAGTTCTTC. Translating gives CASSSESEQFF.